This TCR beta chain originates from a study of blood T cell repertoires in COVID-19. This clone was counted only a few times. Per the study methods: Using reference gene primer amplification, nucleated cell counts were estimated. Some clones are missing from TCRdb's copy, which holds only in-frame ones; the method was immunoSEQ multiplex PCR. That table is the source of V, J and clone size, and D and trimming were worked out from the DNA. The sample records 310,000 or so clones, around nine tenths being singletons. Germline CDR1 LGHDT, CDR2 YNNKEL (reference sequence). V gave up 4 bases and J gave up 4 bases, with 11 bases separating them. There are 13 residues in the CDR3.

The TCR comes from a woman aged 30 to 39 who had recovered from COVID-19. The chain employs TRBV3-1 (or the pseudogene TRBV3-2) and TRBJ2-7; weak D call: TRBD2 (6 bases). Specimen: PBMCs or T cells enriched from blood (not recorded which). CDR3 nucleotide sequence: TGTGCCAGCAGCCTAAGTCGGGGGTACGAGCAGTACTTC. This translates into CASSLSRGYEQYF.